Below, 31 T cell receptor beta chains from the same sample are listed, as sequenced in a study of blood T cell repertoires in COVID-19. Measured with immunoSEQ multiplex PCR; TCRdb has only the in-frame clones, and not every one. The data show 130,000 to 150,000 clones, 81% seen once. Input material: peripheral blood. These receptor sequences come from a human donor with acute or convalescent COVID-19. The donor label of this sample is uncertain.

The rearrangement uses TRBV30 and TRBJ1-1; 7 nucleotides agree with TRBD1. CDR1 and CDR2 (germline): GTSNPN, SVGIG (reference sequence). V lost 5 bases to trimming and J lost 1 base; unmatched junction nucleotides: 19. This CDR3 comprises 18 residues. In DNA, the CDR3 is TGTGCCTGGGATGAGCTCAAGGGGGCACTAGCAGGGAACACTGAAGCTTTCTTT. It yields the protein CAWDELKGALAGNTEAFF.

Here the CDR3 reads CASSYDRDRGLRGYTF. Written as DNA, the CDR3 is TGTGCCAGCAGTTATGACCGGGACAGGGGGTTGAGGGGCTACACCTTC. The chain recombines TRBV5-4 with TRBJ1-2; 11 bases map to TRBD1. Germline V gene sequence: CDR1 SGHNT, CDR2 YYREEE (reference sequence). The ends lost 5 bases at V and 8 bases at J; junction bases unmatched: 14. The CDR3 totals 16 residues.

The J gene is TRBJ2-5, the V gene TRBV20-1; D not resolved. The J call is in doubt because the DNA end fits TRBJ2-7 better. The length of the CDR3 is 10 residues. The germline V gene has CDR1 DFQATT and CDR2 SNEGSKA (reference sequence). CDR3 sequence (DNA): TGCAGTGCTAGTGCCTACGAGCAGTACTTC. Its protein is CSASAYEQYF.

The chain combines TRBV3-1 (or the pseudogene TRBV3-2) with TRBJ1-5; D is undetermined. CDR1 is LGHDT, CDR2 YNNKEL, per germline (reference sequence). V was trimmed by 4 bases and J by 2 bases, leaving 9 bases between them. The CDR3 spans 14 residues. The CDR3 nucleotides are TGTGCCAGCAGCCTCACGGTAGGCAATCAGCCCCAGCATTTT. Amino acids: CASSLTVGNQPQHF.

This clone was seen ten or more times. The chain couples TRBV7-9 to TRBJ1-2, with 8 bases that match TRBD1. Germline V gene sequence: CDR1 SEHNR, CDR2 FQNEAQ (reference sequence). This CDR3 has 14 amino acids. Germline trimming cut 5 bases from V and 4 bases from J; bases unmatched to any gene: 6. CDR3 protein: CASSTPQGVYGYTF. The CDR3, as DNA: TGTGCCAGCAGCACCCCACAGGGGGTCTATGGCTACACCTTC.

The chain has TRBV5-4 and TRBJ2-5; TRBD1 matches 11 bases. The CDR3 totals 16 residues. Germline V gene sequence: CDR1 SGHNT, CDR2 YYREEE (reference sequence). V shed 2 bases, J shed 5 bases, and the junction held 8 bases outside the gene matches. CDR3 sequence (DNA): TGTGCCAGCAGCTTACCTAGGACAGGGGGCCGGGAGACCCAGTACTTC. Translating it yields CASSLPRTGGRETQYF. The variable domain in full, with the rest retrieved from reference TRBV5-4 and TRBJ2-5, is ETGVTQSPTHLIKTRGQQVTLRCSSQSGHNTVSWYQQALGQGPQFIFQYYREEENGRGNFPPRFSGLQFPNYSSELNVNALELDDSALYLCASSLPRTGGRETQYFGPGTRLLVL.

The V gene is TRBV7-2, the J gene TRBJ1-2; 8 positions agree with TRBD1. With V trimmed by 5 bases and J by 7 bases, 21 bases remained unmatched. The CDR3 is made up of 18 amino acids. The germline gives CDR1 SGHTA, CDR2 FQGNSA. The CDR3 bases are TGTGCCAGCAGCGCCTCAGGGGGCTTGGCTCTTGGCGACCGTGGCTACACCTTC. This encodes CASSASGGLALGDRGYTF.

This clone came up once. This chain joins TRBV6-5 and TRBJ2-5, with 7 bases aligning to TRBD2. This CDR3 spans 14 amino acids. From germline, CDR1 is MNHEY and CDR2 SVGAGI. The V gene end was trimmed by 5 bases and the J gene end by 4 bases; junction bases not matched to a gene: 7. The CDR3 spells CASSPRGVGETQYF. DNA for the CDR3: TGTGCCAGCAGTCCACGGGGGGTGGGAGAGACCCAGTACTTC.

The chain combines TRBV10-2 with TRBJ1-5, with TRBD1 as a possible D gene (6 bases). CDR1 WSHSY and CDR2 SAAADI come from the germline V gene. Trimming stripped 7 bases from V and 7 bases from J, with 11 bases between. This CDR3 region has 12 residues. The CDR3 reads CASTPGEQPQHF. The CDR3 DNA follows: TGCGCCAGCACCCCAGGGGAGCAGCCCCAGCATTTT.

The J gene is TRBJ2-3, the V gene TRBV19, with 10 bases aligning to TRBD2. Looked up from germline, CDR1 is LNHDA and CDR2 is SQIVND (reference sequence). CDR3 length: 17 amino acids. The ends lost 5 bases at V and 1 base at J; junction bases unmatched: 9. This CDR3 is CASSVLAGALGTDTQYF. CDR3 DNA sequence: TGTGCCAGTAGTGTCCTAGCGGGGGCCCTGGGCACAGATACGCAGTATTTT.

The genes are TRBV9 and TRBJ1-1; tentative D call: TRBD1 (6 bases). CDR3 length equals 15 residues. The V and J ends lost 4 bases and 5 bases respectively, with 18 bases between them. CDR1 is SGDLS, CDR2 YYNGEE, per germline. Here the CDR3 reads CASSRSTGGQTEAFF. The CDR3 region has the DNA TGTGCCAGCAGCCGCTCCACGGGGGGGCAGACTGAAGCTTTCTTT.

The chain recombines TRBV3-1 (or the pseudogene TRBV3-2) with TRBJ1-1; weak D call: TRBD1 (5 bases). Germline CDR1 LGHDT, CDR2 YNNKEL (reference sequence). The CDR3 is made up of 14 amino acids. V was shortened by 1 base and J by 10 bases, with 16 bases between the two germline ends. In DNA, the CDR3 is TGTGCCAGCAGCCAAGGCGGGACCGCCGGCGTAGCTTTCTTT. Translation gives CASSQGGTAGVAFF.

The chain recombines TRBV15 with TRBJ2-2; 10 positions agree with TRBD2. CDR1 and CDR2 from the germline V gene are LNHNV and YYDKDF (reference sequence). V was clipped by 1 base and J by 6 bases; unmatched bases: 5. This CDR3 contains 16 residues. For the CDR3, the DNA is TGTGCCACCAGCAGAGCCCAGGGACTAGCGCCCGGGGAGCTGTTTTTT. The encoded protein is CATSRAQGLAPGELFF. Combining the CDR3 with reference TRBV15 and TRBJ2-2 gives the whole variable domain DAMVIQNPRYQVTQFGKPVTLSCSQTLNHNVMYWYQQKSSQAPKLLFHYYDKDFNNEADTPDNFQSRRPNTSFCFLDIRSPGLGDTAMYLCATSRAQGLAPGELFFGEGSRLTVL.

The V gene is TRBV24-1, the J gene TRBJ1-2; D not resolved. Trimming removed 3 bases from V and 2 bases from J, with 6 bases in between. Germline CDR1 is KGHDR and CDR2 is SFDVKD. The CDR3 contains 13 residues. The CDR3 coding sequence is TGTGCCACCAGTGATGGTAGCAACTATGGCTACACCTTC. Translated, it gives CATSDGSNYGYTF.

The chain couples TRBV29-1 to TRBJ1-1; no reliable D call. The CDR3 loop spans 12 amino acids. Trimming stripped 5 bases from V and 4 bases from J, with 11 bases between. Germline CDR1 is SQVTM and CDR2 is ANQGSEA. The DNA of the CDR3 is TGCAGCGTTATCGGAGGGCGCACTGAAGCTTTCTTT. Translating gives CSVIGGRTEAFF.

This clone was detected a few times. The CDR3 nucleotides read TGTGCCTGGAGCCTCGACAGGGGGAATGGAGAAAAACTGTTTTTT. Translation: CAWSLDRGNGEKLFF. V usage is TRBV30 and J usage is TRBJ1-4; 9 bases line up with TRBD1. This CDR3 is built from 15 residues. The germline gives CDR1 GTSNPN, CDR2 SVGIG (reference sequence). V gave up 3 bases and J gave up 8 bases; unmatched junction bases: 10. Combining the CDR3 with reference TRBV30 and TRBJ1-4 gives the whole variable domain SQTIHQWPATLVQPVGSPLSLECTVEGTSNPNLYWYRQAAGRGLQLLFYSVGIGQISSEVPQNLSASRPQDRQFILSSKKLLLSDSGFYLCAWSLDRGNGEKLFFGSGTQLSVL.

V is TRBV10-3 and J is TRBJ2-1, with D perhaps TRBD1 (6 bases). There are 16 residues in the CDR3. The V end was cut by 0 bases, the J end by 6 bases, with 15 bases between. Germline loops: CDR1 ENHRY, CDR2 SYGVKD. For the CDR3, the DNA is TGTGCCATCAGTGAGTCGTTGGGGGACAAGGGCAATGAGCAGTTCTTC. This encodes CAISESLGDKGNEQFF.

The chain has TRBV11-2 and TRBJ1-2, with D perhaps TRBD1 (6 bases). Germline CDR1 reads SGHAT; CDR2 reads FQNNGV. CDR3 length: 11 residues. Trimming took off 1 base at V and 14 bases at J, with 11 bases between the two ends. CDR3 sequence: CASSLGDIVTF. CDR3 DNA: TGTGCCAGCAGCTTAGGGGACATCGTGACCTTC.

This chain joins TRBV9 and TRBJ1-2; TRBD1 aligns across 7 bases. This CDR3 spans 13 amino acids. The ends lost 1 base at V and 7 bases at J; junction bases unmatched: 4. Per germline, CDR1 SGDLS and CDR2 YYNGEE. The CDR3 DNA reads TGTGCCAGCAGCGTACCAGGGGGACTTGGCTACACCTTC. Its translation: CASSVPGGLGYTF.

This clone was observed a few times. The V gene is TRBV19, the J gene TRBJ1-5; 10 bases line up with TRBD1. Germline V CDR1 and CDR2: LNHDA, SQIVND (reference sequence). The CDR3 loop spans 16 amino acids. The ends lost 6 bases at V and 2 bases at J; junction bases unmatched: 7. The CDR3, as DNA: TGTGCCAGTAGCCCGGGACAGGGGCGCGGCAATCAGCCCCAGCATTTT. It translates to CASSPGQGRGNQPQHF.

This chain connects TRBV27 to TRBJ2-1; 9 bases align to TRBD2. CDR1 MNHEY and CDR2 SMNVEV come from the germline V gene (reference sequence). CDR3 length equals 15 residues. With 6 bases clipped from V and 1 base from J, the junction kept 4 bases outside the gene matches. The CDR3 DNA is TGTGCCAGCAGCCAGACTAGCGGATCCTACAATGAGCAGTTCTTC. Translating gives CASSQTSGSYNEQFF.

The chain is built from TRBV5-6 and TRBJ1-4; D is unclear. The CDR3 totals 16 residues. Germline CDR1 reads SGHDT; CDR2 reads YYEEEE. V was clipped by 4 bases and J by 8 bases, with 21 bases between them. The CDR3 sequence is CASSPEGSGEDEKLFF. The CDR3 coding sequence is TGTGCCAGCAGCCCCGAAGGGAGCGGGGAGGACGAAAAACTGTTTTTT. The entire variable domain, with the rest obtained from reference TRBV5-6 and TRBJ1-4, is as follows: DAGVTQSPTHLIKTRGQQVTLRCSPKSGHDTVSWYQQALGQGPQFIFQYYEEEERQRGNFPDRFSGHQFPNYSSELNVNALLLGDSALYLCASSPEGSGEDEKLFFGSGTQLSVL.

The chain couples TRBV11-2 to TRBJ1-1; D remains unclear. This CDR3 comprises 14 residues. CDR1 SGHAT and CDR2 FQNNGV come from the germline V gene. V was cut by 8 bases and J by 0 bases, with 13 bases left in between. DNA of the CDR3: TGTGCCAGCCGGAACATAGCCTTGAACACTGAAGCTTTCTTT. Translation: CASRNIALNTEAFF.

The chain employs TRBV5-1 and TRBJ1-2; D not resolved. The germline gives CDR1 SGHRS, CDR2 YFSETQ. The CDR3 totals 12 residues. Trimming left V 5 bases short and J 6 bases short, with 11 bases between. CDR3 nucleotides: TGCGCCAGCAGACTCGACGCGGATGGCTACACCTTC. It codes for CASRLDADGYTF.

J is TRBJ1-5 and V is TRBV7-9, with 9 positions matching TRBD1. V lost 0 bases to trimming and J lost 1 base; unmatched junction nucleotides: 1. The germline CDR1 and CDR2 sequences are SEHNR and FQNEAQ (reference sequence). This CDR3 is built from 16 residues. CDR3 amino acids: CASSLAGQGSNQPQHF. In DNA form, the CDR3 reads TGTGCCAGCAGCTTAGCAGGACAGGGGAGCAATCAGCCCCAGCATTTT.

The chain combines TRBV19 with TRBJ2-1, with 7 bases lining up with TRBD1. Germline V gene data show CDR1 as LNHDA and CDR2 as SQIVND (reference sequence). The trim removed 9 bases at V and 9 bases at J, leaving 11 bases unmatched. The CDR3 sequence is 13 residues long. CDR3 coding DNA: TGTGCCAGCCAGTATGAGGGGGCCAGTGAGCAGTTCTTC. It codes for CASQYEGASEQFF.

The chain joins TRBV6-5 to TRBJ1-2; D remains unclear. CDR1 and CDR2 (germline): MNHEY, SVGAGI. V was clipped by 2 bases and J by 5 bases, with 9 bases between them. The CDR3 sequence is 13 residues long. The CDR3 DNA reads TGTGCCAGCAGTTACGACAACTTTTATGGCTACACCTTC. Amino acids: CASSYDNFYGYTF.

The chain recombines TRBV9 with TRBJ2-2, with a weak D call TRBD2 (7 bases). Per germline, CDR1 SGDLS and CDR2 YYNGEE. This CDR3 contains 15 residues. The ends were cut back, 4 bases at V and 3 bases at J, with 13 bases in the middle. CDR3 in amino acids: CASSRRGGDTGELFF. CDR3 in DNA: TGTGCCAGCAGCCGTCGAGGGGGGGACACCGGGGAGCTGTTTTTT.

The J gene is TRBJ2-7, the V gene TRBV5-6; weak D call: TRBD2 (6 bases). This CDR3 contains 14 residues. Germline V gives CDR1 SGHDT, CDR2 YYEEEE. Trimming removed 5 bases from V and 5 bases from J, with 17 bases in between. The CDR3 loop reads CASRVRGSTDEQYF. The CDR3, as DNA: TGTGCCAGCAGAGTGCGGGGTTCCACCGACGAGCAGTACTTC.

This clone is a singleton in its sample. The chain is built from TRBV11-3 and TRBJ2-5, with 9 bases fitting TRBD2. J gave up 5 bases and V 5 bases, and 9 bases lay outside the gene matches. The length of the CDR3 is 15 residues. The V gene's germline CDR1 is SGHNT and CDR2 YENEEA. This CDR3 reads CASSIGLSGGETQYF. CDR3 nucleotides: TGTGCCAGCAGCATCGGACTAAGCGGGGGGGAGACCCAGTACTTC.

In its sample, this clone was seen a few times. The chain couples TRBV5-4 to TRBJ2-3; tentative D call: TRBD2 (5 bases). V lost 4 bases and J 3 bases, leaving 9 bases between the germline ends. The CDR3 spans 13 residues. The germline CDR1 and CDR2 sequences are SGHNT and YYREEE (reference sequence). Here the CDR3 reads CASSTGMTDTQYF. The CDR3 DNA reads as TGTGCCAGCAGCACGGGGATGACAGATACGCAGTATTTT.